This T cell receptor beta chain stems from a study of identical twins. Unique molecular identifiers were present on the cDNA, which also gained a universal primer site by template switching. MiXCR was run by TCRdb on the 5' RACE reads, yielding one entry per CDR3 protein. This table holds 450,000 or so distinct CDR3 sequences, 14% found once. CDR1 SQVTM and CDR2 ANQGSEA come from the germline V gene. V shed 3 bases, J shed 7 bases, and the junction held 6 bases outside the gene matches. This CDR3 has 13 amino acids. Whole-study findings and limits: Its conclusions, products of cross-sectional statistical analysis, did not come from following the same donors. Zero-insertion analyses could be partly confounded by invariant MAIT and iNKT cells. Memory repertoires lacked the insertion deficit that abundant cord blood beta clonotypes showed.

This clonotype was recorded many times. No antigen is known for it. The same specimen was also included in a second study, on yellow fever vaccine responses in identical twins.

V is TRBV29-1 and J is TRBJ2-7, with 10 nucleotides matching TRBD2. This sequence originates from a woman younger than 35 in good health. Sequencing was done on a sample of CD4+ T cells sorted from blood. CDR3 DNA: TGCAGCGTTGAGGGCCTAGCGGGAGAAGAGCAGTACTTC. It is translated as CSVEGLAGEEQYF.